This is a list of T cell receptor beta chains from one sample in a study of blood T cell repertoires in COVID-19. The method was immunoSEQ multiplex PCR; TCRdb's version includes in-frame clones alone and lacks a portion of them. The sample lists tens of thousands of clones, under 95% seen once, with roughly 1.5% in the top ten. The sequencing input was peripheral blood. Receptor source: a man between 50 and 59 years old with acute or convalescent COVID-19. Each CDR3 is given without its conserved first and last residue. The D gene is left open where the match is weak.

>TRBD1|TRBV18|TRBJ1-1
ASSPIGTVNTEAF
>.|TRBV9|TRBJ1-3
ASSVAGRETGNTIY
>TRBD1|TRBV14|TRBJ1-6
ASSHGQGVQSPLH
>.|TRBV29-1|TRBJ1-2
SVGRHGSSVYGYT
>TRBD2|TRBV3-1/TRBV3-2|TRBJ2-2
ASSRGTSGTSGELF
>.|TRBV14|TRBJ2-2
ASSQNRVGELF
>TRBD1|TRBV7-3|TRBJ1-1
ASSPRQGTEAF
>TRBD2|TRBV9|TRBJ2-7
ASSVGAGGLAVYEQY
>TRBD1|TRBV2|TRBJ2-7
ASRDSQYSYEQY
>TRBD1|TRBV7-2|TRBJ1-1
ASSTRQGDTEAF
>TRBD1|TRBV11-3|TRBJ2-3
ASSPGTANADTQY
>TRBD2|TRBV27|TRBJ2-2
ASRPLSGRTIGELF
>TRBD1|TRBV3-1/TRBV3-2|TRBJ1-4
ASSQDPAGGRVATNEKLF
>.|TRBV28|TRBJ1-2
ASSLGQGYGYT
>TRBD1|TRBV18|TRBJ2-7
ASSPGTGNYEQY
>.|TRBV11-2|TRBJ1-1
ASSSRQENTEAF
>TRBD1|TRBV4-3|TRBJ1-2
ASSHGQGDSYT
>.|TRBV6-5|TRBJ1-6
ATREGFSYNSPLH
>.|TRBV4-1|TRBJ2-5
ASSLQGLQETQY
>.|TRBV10-3|TRBJ1-5
AISSGGHRQPQH
>TRBD2|TRBV2|TRBJ2-1
ASPSGRLHNEQF
>TRBD1|TRBV2|TRBJ2-3
ASSLRDSSTDTQY
>TRBD1|TRBV3-1/TRBV3-2|TRBJ1-2
ASSQVGQGNYGYT
>.|TRBV27|TRBJ1-2
ASRKGTQAHGYT
>TRBD1|TRBV3-1/TRBV3-2|TRBJ2-5
ASSPYGQGETQY
>.|TRBV15|TRBJ1-6
ATSRGQFNSPLH
>.|TRBV13|TRBJ1-6
ASSLALSYNSPLH
>TRBD1|TRBV7-8|TRBJ1-4
ATMWVNRGDEKLF
>.|TRBV28|TRBJ1-6
ASSSTGTSPLH